This paragraph covers one T cell receptor (beta chain) sequence. J gave up 0 bases and V 6 bases, and 13 bases lay outside the gene matches. Germline V gives CDR1 MNHEY, CDR2 SVGEGT. The CDR3 contains 17 residues. Sequencing used immunoSEQ multiplex PCR; TCRdb keeps in-frame clones, though not all of them. Among roughly 41,000 clones listed, 70% to 90% were seen once. The data stem from a study of blood T cell repertoires in COVID-19. On the study more broadly: T cells, B-cell-depleted T cells, or PBMCs provided the cDNA or gDNA that served as material.

This rearrangement joins TRBV6-2 or TRBV6-3 to TRBJ2-7; 8 nucleotides match TRBD2. The TCR originated in a human donor in a cohort sampled during active COVID-19. Sequenced: peripheral blood. The chain's CDR3 is CASSSSGSRGLSYEQYF. In nucleotides, the CDR3 is TGTGCCAGCAGCTCTAGCGGGTCCCGGGGCCTCTCCTACGAGCAGTACTTC.